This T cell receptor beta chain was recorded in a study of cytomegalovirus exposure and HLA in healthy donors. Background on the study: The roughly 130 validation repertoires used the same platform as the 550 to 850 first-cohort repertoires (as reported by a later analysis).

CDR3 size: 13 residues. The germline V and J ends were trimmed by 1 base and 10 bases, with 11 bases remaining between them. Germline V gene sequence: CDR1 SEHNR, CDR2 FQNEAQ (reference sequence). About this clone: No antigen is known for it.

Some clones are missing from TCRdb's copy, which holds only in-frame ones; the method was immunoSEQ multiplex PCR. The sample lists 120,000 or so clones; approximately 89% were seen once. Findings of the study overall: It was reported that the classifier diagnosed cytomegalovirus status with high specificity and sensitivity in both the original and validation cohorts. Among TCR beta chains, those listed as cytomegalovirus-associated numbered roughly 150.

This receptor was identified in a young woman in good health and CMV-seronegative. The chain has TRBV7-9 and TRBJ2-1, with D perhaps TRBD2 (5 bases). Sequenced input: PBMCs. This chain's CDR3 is CASSLGGGLEQFF. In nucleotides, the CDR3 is TGTGCCAGCAGCTTAGGTGGCGGACTGGAGCAGTTCTTC. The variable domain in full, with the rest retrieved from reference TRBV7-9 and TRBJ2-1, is DTGVSQNPRHKITKRGQNVTFRCDPISEHNRLYWYRQTLGQGPEFLTYFQNEAQLEKSRLLSDRFSAERPKGSFSTLEIQRTEQGDSAMYLCASSLGGGLEQFFGPGTRLTVL.